This T cell receptor beta chain was sequenced in a study of CD8+CD57+ T cells in acquired aplastic anemia. CDR3 length equals 14 residues. The germline gives CDR1 MGHRA, CDR2 YSYEKL. The V end was cut by 0 bases, the J end by 3 bases, with 8 bases between. Profiling that covered TCR beta VDJ and CDR3 relied on genomic DNA as its template. One entry per CDR3 protein results from TCRdb running MiXCR on the reads. The table lists some 200,000 distinct CDR3 sequences, approximately 35% of them singletons. This clonotype was detected many times. Its cognate antigen is unknown. Findings and limits, study-wide: The number of CD8+ CDR3 sequences shared by patients and controls was under 35.

Material: sorted CD4+, CD8+, or CD8+CD57+ T cells (not recorded which) from PBMCs. The TCR comes from a human donor in good health, serving as a control. J is TRBJ1-2 and V is TRBV4-1; D gene ambiguous. CDR3 DNA sequence: TGCGCCAGCAGCCAAGAACGAGGCGACTATGGCTACACCTTC. This sequence encodes CASSQERGDYGYTF.